A single sample gave rise to the 29 T cell receptor beta chains below, sequenced in a study of cytomegalovirus exposure and HLA in healthy donors. The PCR was carried out with 60 Vbeta primers and 13 Jbeta primers. Repertoires were generated with immunoSEQ multiplex PCR, while TCRdb's copy carries only in-frame clones and drops some. This sample has about 140,000 clones, with roughly 70% found just once. Sequencing was carried out using PBMCs. The receptor source for this set is a man aged 30-40 years in good health and CMV-seronegative.

This clone was seen a few times. The chain couples TRBV5-1 to TRBJ2-3, with 10 bases that match TRBD2. Germline trimming cut 0 bases from V and 4 bases from J; bases unmatched to any gene: 5. Germline CDR1 is SGHRS and CDR2 is YFSETQ. The CDR3 is 16 residues long. The CDR3 DNA is TGCGCCAGCAGCTTGGTTCTAGCGGGAGAATCAGATACGCAGTATTTT. Translated: CASSLVLAGESDTQYF. Based on the CDR3 plus reference TRBV5-1 and TRBJ2-3, the full variable domain is KAGVTQTPRYLIKTRGQQVTLSCSPISGHRSVSWYQQTPGQGLQFLFEYFSETQRNKGNFPGRFSGRQFSNSRSEMNVSTLELGDSALYLCASSLVLAGESDTQYFGPGTRLTVL.

The gene calls are TRBV11-2 and TRBJ2-7; 10 positions agree with TRBD1. Germline V gives CDR1 SGHAT, CDR2 FQNNGV. There are 16 residues in the CDR3. Trimming at V came to 5 bases and at J to 3 bases, leaving 10 bases not matched to a gene. The CDR3 protein is CASSGQTGGLGYEQYF. The CDR3 nucleotides read TGTGCCAGCAGCGGACAGACAGGGGGCTTAGGCTACGAGCAGTACTTC. The variable domain in full, with the rest retrieved from reference TRBV11-2 and TRBJ2-7, is EAGVAQSPRYKIIEKRQSVAFWCNPISGHATLYWYQQILGQGPKLLIQFQNNGVVDDSQLPKDRFSAERLKGVDSTLKIQPAKLEDSAVYLCASSGQTGGLGYEQYFGPGTRLTVT.

This clone showed up just a few times. V usage is TRBV28 and J usage is TRBJ2-7, with 7 bases identical to TRBD2. Trimming cost V 6 bases and J 4 bases; bases outside gene matches: 9. CDR1 is MDHEN and CDR2 is SYDVKM in the germline V gene. This CDR3 is 14 amino acids long. In nucleotides, the CDR3 is TGTGCCAGCAGCATCTCTCTAGCGGTGTACGAGCAGTACTTC. This sequence encodes CASSISLAVYEQYF.

The rearrangement uses TRBV19 and TRBJ2-5, with TRBD2 matching 7 bases. V was clipped by 5 bases and J by 5 bases; unmatched bases: 2. CDR3 length equals 12 residues. Germline V gene data show CDR1 as LNHDA and CDR2 as SQIVND (reference sequence). CDR3 nucleotides: TGTGCCAGTAGTGCGGGGGAGGAGACCCAGTACTTC. Residues: CASSAGEETQYF.

This chain joins TRBV5-6 and TRBJ2-7; possibly TRBD2 for D (6 bases). CDR3 length: 15 amino acids. V shed 3 bases and J shed 0 bases, with 13 bases lying between them. Germline V gene data show CDR1 as SGHDT and CDR2 as YYEEEE. DNA for the CDR3: TGTGCCAGCAGCTCGGGACTTACCAACTCCTACGAGCAGTACTTC. The encoded protein is CASSSGLTNSYEQYF. Complete variable domain (other parts from reference TRBV5-6 and TRBJ2-7): DAGVTQSPTHLIKTRGQQVTLRCSPKSGHDTVSWYQQALGQGPQFIFQYYEEEERQRGNFPDRFSGHQFPNYSSELNVNALLLGDSALYLCASSSGLTNSYEQYFGPGTRLTVT.

This clone was seen more than once but under ten times. The chain carries TRBV5-4 and TRBJ1-1, with 8 bases lining up with TRBD1. In germline, CDR1 is SGHNT, CDR2 YYREEE (reference sequence). There are 15 residues in the CDR3. J lost 5 bases, V lost 3 bases, and 9 bases had no gene match. CDR3 nucleotide sequence: TGTGCCAGCAGCTCCGCTCGACAGGGGAGGACTGAAGCTTTCTTT. Its protein product is CASSSARQGRTEAFF.

The CDR3 loop reads CASSASLNTYEQYF. In nucleotides, the CDR3 is TGTGCCAGCAGTGCCTCCTTAAATACCTACGAGCAGTACTTC. The chain joins TRBV6-1 to TRBJ2-7, with D uncertain. The V gene lost 4 bases and the J gene lost 2 bases, with 12 bases spanning the gap. CDR3 length: 14 residues. Germline loops: CDR1 MNHNS, CDR2 SASEGT.

The chain links TRBV10-3 to TRBJ2-7; D might be TRBD2 (7 bases). V shed 6 bases and J shed 3 bases, with 15 bases lying between them. This CDR3 has 14 residues. The germline V gene encodes CDR1 ENHRY and CDR2 SYGVKD. As DNA, the CDR3 is TGTGCCATCAGCCGGACTAGGGGGAACTACGAGCAGTACTTC. The encoded protein is CAISRTRGNYEQYF.

The J gene is TRBJ1-5, the V gene TRBV4-1, with a tentative D call TRBD1 (5 bases). The V end lost 0 bases, the J end lost 3 bases, and 18 bases lay between the germline ends. Germline lookup yields CDR1 MGHRA and CDR2 YSYEKL. This CDR3 region has 18 residues. CDR3: CASSQEGGSLRNNQPQHF. CDR3 nucleotides: TGCGCCAGCAGCCAAGAGGGGGGGAGTTTAAGGAACAATCAGCCCCAGCATTTT.

The J gene is TRBJ2-2, the V gene TRBV5-1; a weak D match, TRBD1 (6 bases). V was shortened by 0 bases and J by 2 bases, with 8 bases between the two germline ends. The CDR3 length is 15 residues. Per germline, CDR1 SGHRS and CDR2 YFSETQ. CDR3 bases: TGCGCCAGCAGCTTGGGGGGGCAAAACACCGGGGAGCTGTTTTTT. The encoded protein is CASSLGGQNTGELFF.

The V gene is TRBV7-3, the J gene TRBJ1-5; TRBD1 might be the D (5 bases). This CDR3 spans 13 amino acids. Trimming removed 4 bases from V and 6 bases from J, with 10 bases in between. Germline CDR1 SGHTA, CDR2 FQGTGA. In DNA form, the CDR3 reads TGTGCCAGCAGCTCACAGGTCGGTCAGCCCCAGCATTTT. It translates to CASSSQVGQPQHF. Supplemented by reference TRBV7-3 and TRBJ1-5, the full variable domain reads GAGVSQTPSNKVTEKGKYVELRCDPISGHTALYWYRQSLGQGPEFLIYFQGTGAADDSGLPNDRFFAVRPEGSVSTLKIQRTERGDSAVYLCASSSQVGQPQHFGDGTRLSIL.

This clone was recorded only once. The V and J genes are TRBV7-2 and TRBJ2-1, with 11 bases matching TRBD2. CDR1 and CDR2 (germline): SGHTA, FQGNSA. The junction had 7 bases not matched to a gene; V was cut back by 5 bases and J by 4 bases. The CDR3 runs 16 residues. The CDR3: CASSPRLAGNYNEQFF. The CDR3 bases are TGTGCCAGCAGCCCCCGACTAGCGGGGAATTACAATGAGCAGTTCTTC.

This clone has more than one count but fewer than ten. The V gene is TRBV5-1, the J gene TRBJ2-7; a weak D match, TRBD2 (5 bases). V gave up 0 bases and J gave up 0 bases, with 10 bases separating them. Germline V gene lookup returns CDR1 SGHRS and CDR2 YFSETQ. The CDR3 is 15 amino acids. For the CDR3, the DNA is TGCGCCAGCAGCTTGGCCGTGGGGAGCTCCTACGAGCAGTACTTC. It yields the protein CASSLAVGSSYEQYF.

This clone has just one count. V and J are TRBV7-3 and TRBJ2-3; D is perhaps TRBD2 (5 bases). Germline V gene lookup returns CDR1 SGHTA and CDR2 FQGTGA. CDR3 length equals 15 residues. Trimming cost V 5 bases and J 4 bases, with 16 bases left between them. The CDR3 here is CASSRGGEGSDTQYF. CDR3 in DNA: TGTGCCAGCAGCCGCGGAGGAGAGGGCTCAGATACGCAGTATTTT.

This rearrangement joins TRBV6-5 to TRBJ1-2; tentative D call: TRBD1 (6 bases). This CDR3 spans 14 amino acids. CDR1 is MNHEY and CDR2 is SVGAGI in the germline V gene. V was cut by 5 bases and J by 4 bases, with 14 bases left in between. CDR3: CASSKGGATYGYTF. The CDR3 DNA is TGTGCCAGCAGTAAAGGGGGGGCCACCTATGGCTACACCTTC.

The chain employs TRBV29-1 and TRBJ2-3; D possibly corresponds to TRBD2 (7 bases). In germline, CDR1 is SQVTM, CDR2 ANQGSEA. Trimming shortened V by 7 bases and J by 4 bases, and 18 bases separated the two germline ends. The CDR3 totals 14 residues. CDR3 nucleotide sequence: TGCAGCGCCCATAGGGGGGGGGCCCCAGATACGCAGTATTTT. It specifies CSAHRGGAPDTQYF.

The V gene is TRBV7-9, the J gene TRBJ2-7; 7 bases line up with TRBD1. Trimming removed 5 bases from V and 2 bases from J; junction bases left unmatched: 6. The germline CDR1 and CDR2 sequences are SEHNR and FQNEAQ (reference sequence). This CDR3 is built from 14 residues. CDR3 loop: CASSVGQTAYEQYF. CDR3 nucleotide sequence: TGTGCCAGCAGCGTGGGACAGACTGCCTACGAGCAGTACTTC.

The rearrangement uses TRBV19 and TRBJ2-7; maybe TRBD1 (6 bases). Per germline, CDR1 LNHDA and CDR2 SQIVND (reference sequence). The CDR3 totals 13 residues. Trimming cost V 2 bases and J 5 bases, with 10 bases left between them. The CDR3 sequence: CASSIQGTNEQYF. The CDR3 bases are TGTGCCAGTAGTATACAGGGGACAAACGAGCAGTACTTC.

The genes are TRBV5-4 and TRBJ2-2, with 8 nucleotides matching TRBD2. CDR1 and CDR2 (germline): SGHNT, YYREEE (reference sequence). The junction had 10 bases not matched to a gene; V was cut back by 0 bases and J by 9 bases. There are 16 residues in the CDR3. CDR3 amino acids: CASSLASGGGPRELFF. Here the CDR3 DNA reads TGTGCCAGCAGCTTGGCCTCGGGGGGGGGTCCCCGGGAGCTGTTTTTT.

The chain has TRBV7-6 and TRBJ2-1; tentative D call: TRBD1 (6 bases). V was shortened by 1 base and J by 5 bases, with 15 bases between the two germline ends. The CDR3 loop spans 16 amino acids. Germline assignment: CDR1 SGHVS and CDR2 FNYEAQ. The CDR3 reads CASSLEGRGIDNEQFF. The CDR3 nucleotides are TGTGCCAGCAGCTTAGAAGGCAGGGGCATCGACAATGAGCAGTTCTTC.

The CDR3 DNA follows: TGTGCCAGCAGCCAAGGGGGAACAGGGGTAGCCAAAAACATTCAGTACTTC. Translated: CASSQGGTGVAKNIQYF. This rearrangement joins TRBV4-2 to TRBJ2-4, with TRBD1 matching over 7 bases. The CDR3 has 17 residues. V shed 1 base, J shed 0 bases, and the junction held 6 bases outside the gene matches. The germline V gene has CDR1 LGHNA and CDR2 YNFKEQ.

This clone was counted a single time. This rearrangement joins TRBV27 to TRBJ1-6; 7 bases match TRBD1. Per the germline V gene, CDR1 is MNHEY and CDR2 is SMNVEV (reference sequence). CDR3 length: 15 residues. J was trimmed by 3 bases and V by 3 bases; bases with no gene match: 2. This CDR3 is CASSFDRDYNSPLHF. DNA for the CDR3: TGTGCCAGCAGTTTCGACAGGGACTATAATTCACCCCTCCACTTT.

The gene calls are TRBV9 and TRBJ2-2; 8 bases match TRBD2. This CDR3 is built from 15 residues. Germline CDR1 and CDR2: SGDLS and YYNGEE. Losses at the gene ends were 4 bases for V and 3 bases for J; bases not matched to a gene: 5. The CDR3 sequence is CASSPWTSYTGELFF. For the CDR3, the DNA is TGTGCCAGCAGCCCTTGGACTAGCTACACCGGGGAGCTGTTTTTT.

This chain joins TRBV11-2 and TRBJ2-5, with 7 positions matching TRBD2. Germline CDR1 and CDR2: SGHAT and FQNNGV. The CDR3 spans 16 residues. Germline trimming cut 5 bases from V and 3 bases from J; bases unmatched to any gene: 12. For the CDR3, the DNA is TGTGCCAGCAGCCATTCCCTAGCGGCCCCAAAAGAGACCCAGTACTTC. Translating gives CASSHSLAAPKETQYF. The full variable domain, completed using reference TRBV11-2 and TRBJ2-5, is EAGVAQSPRYKIIEKRQSVAFWCNPISGHATLYWYQQILGQGPKLLIQFQNNGVVDDSQLPKDRFSAERLKGVDSTLKIQPAKLEDSAVYLCASSHSLAAPKETQYFGPGTRLLVL.

The chain recombines TRBV28 with TRBJ1-1, with unresolved D. The V and J ends lost 7 bases and 4 bases respectively, with 13 bases between them. Germline CDR1 reads MDHEN; CDR2 reads SYDVKM. There are 13 residues in the CDR3. CDR3 sequence: CASNSGGLTEAFF. CDR3 nucleotides: TGTGCCAGCAATTCCGGAGGCCTCACTGAAGCTTTCTTT.

The chain links TRBV28 to TRBJ1-1; D may be TRBD1 (5 bases). The CDR3 sequence is 14 residues long. The V end lost 6 bases, the J end lost 3 bases, and 14 bases lay between the germline ends. Germline CDR1 is MDHEN and CDR2 is SYDVKM. The CDR3 coding sequence is TGTGCCAGCAGGTCGGACCGGGGGGACACTGAAGCTTTCTTT. Its translation: CASRSDRGDTEAFF.

The chain uses TRBV9 and TRBJ2-1; a possible D gene is TRBD1 (6 bases). V was cut by 4 bases and J by 7 bases, with 18 bases left in between. The CDR3 covers 15 residues. CDR1 is SGDLS, CDR2 YYNGEE, per germline. CDR3: CASSPQRTAKNEQFF. The CDR3 DNA sequence: TGTGCCAGCAGCCCCCAACGGACAGCAAAAAATGAGCAGTTCTTC.

This chain uses TRBV7-9 with TRBJ1-1; D remains unclear. This CDR3 is built from 13 residues. The V end lost 2 bases, the J end lost 4 bases, and 8 bases lay between the germline ends. Germline lookup yields CDR1 SEHNR and CDR2 FQNEAQ (reference sequence). CDR3 amino acids: CASSLSGPTEAFF. In DNA form, the CDR3 reads TGTGCCAGCAGCTTATCTGGGCCCACTGAAGCTTTCTTT.

CDR3 in amino acids: CSGQGRNIQYF. In DNA, the CDR3 is TGCAGCGGTCAGGGTAGGAACATTCAGTACTTC. The chain is built from TRBV20-1 and TRBJ2-4; TRBD1 might be the D (5 bases). CDR1 and CDR2 (germline): DFQATT, SNEGSKA (reference sequence). The CDR3 is made up of 11 amino acids.